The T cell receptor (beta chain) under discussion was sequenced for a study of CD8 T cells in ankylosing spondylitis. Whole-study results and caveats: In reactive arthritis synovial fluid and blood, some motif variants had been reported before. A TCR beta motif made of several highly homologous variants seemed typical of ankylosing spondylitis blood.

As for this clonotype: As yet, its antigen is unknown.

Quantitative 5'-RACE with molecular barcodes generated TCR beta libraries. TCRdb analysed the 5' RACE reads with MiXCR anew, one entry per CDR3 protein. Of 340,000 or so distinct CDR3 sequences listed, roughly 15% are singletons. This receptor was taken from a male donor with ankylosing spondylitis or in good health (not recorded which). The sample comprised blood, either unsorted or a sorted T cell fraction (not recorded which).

CDR3 protein: CASSGGGGYTF. The CDR3 coding sequence is TGTGCCAGCAGCGGAGGTGGAGGCTACACCTTC. The chain combines TRBV11-3 with TRBJ1-2; no firm D call. V was clipped by 5 bases and J by 8 bases, with 9 bases between them. CDR3 length: 11 amino acids. Looked up from germline, CDR1 is SGHNT and CDR2 is YENEEA.